These T cell receptor beta chains were read from a single sample in a study of cytomegalovirus exposure and HLA in healthy donors. TCRdb's copy holds only in-frame clones and misses some; the assay was immunoSEQ multiplex PCR. Among about 91,000 clones listed, 55% to 80% were seen once. Material for sequencing was PBMCs. These receptors originate from a female donor in good health and CMV-seronegative. Both conserved end residues are trimmed from each CDR3. Expanded clones are given a class, and other clones once, few, many or no size at all.

size | J | V | CDR3
NA | TRBJ2-1 | TRBV9 | ASSVGRNEQF
NA | TRBJ1-5 | TRBV27 | ASSSDRLDQPQH
NA | TRBJ1-2 | TRBV30 | AWSIRTFFRGYT
few | TRBJ2-7 | TRBV28 | ASSLGRDSYEQY
NA | TRBJ1-4 | TRBV9 | ASSVAGGMEKLF
NA | TRBJ1-1 | TRBV4-1 | ASSPGHGRTEAF
NA | TRBJ1-1 | TRBV28 | VSSLPTGAIPNTEAF
few | TRBJ2-7 | TRBV27 | ASSLFGTSGAYEQY
once | TRBJ2-1 | TRBV5-4 | ASSFAQGAYEQF
few | TRBJ1-1 | TRBV9 | ASSVSGGIGGDTEAF
few | TRBJ2-1 | TRBV9 | ASSVGGGRSSYNEQF
NA | TRBJ2-5 | TRBV5-1 | ASRPGLAGETQY
NA | TRBJ1-2 | TRBV6-1 | ASSERWDRDGYT
NA | TRBJ1-1 | TRBV18 | ASSPEMGHNTEAF
once | TRBJ2-7 | TRBV27 | ASRTGGEYEQY
NA | TRBJ2-2 | TRBV2 | ASSERRGGPGELF
NA | TRBJ2-1 | TRBV6-1 | ASSDLPWEALFPEQF
NA | TRBJ2-1 | TRBV28 | ASTIAGAVNEQF
NA | TRBJ2-7 | TRBV5-1 | ASSPRGGGRDEQY
NA | TRBJ2-1 | TRBV15 | ATSRRAGMGNEQF
NA | TRBJ1-3 | TRBV4-3 | ASSQVKGGGNTIY
once | TRBJ1-5 | TRBV19 | ASSMGTGTINQPQH
NA | TRBJ1-1 | TRBV2 | ASSNRMNTEAF
NA | TRBJ1-1 | TRBV6-5 | ASGTGGTEAF
NA | TRBJ1-2 | TRBV19 | ASSATGMYGYT
NA | TRBJ2-2 | TRBV15 | ATRGSGLASTGELF
few | TRBJ1-2 | TRBV19 | ASSIGGGEDGYT
few | TRBJ2-5 | TRBV18 | ASSTGGIETQY
NA | TRBJ1-2 | TRBV7-9 | SSSLARDGYT
once | TRBJ2-1 | TRBV30 | AWSPNPPPWGGAGNEQF
NA | TRBJ1-3 | TRBV7-9 | ASSDGTGGFTIY